The 18 T cell receptor beta chains presented below share a single source sample, sequenced in a study of CD8+ T cells in alopecia areata. Treatment given: oral pan-JAK inhibitor, 5-10 mg twice daily. cDNA serving as the sequencing template came from extracted, reverse transcribed RNA. The data were produced by immunoSEQ multiplex PCR, yet TCRdb's version contains in-frame clones alone and is incomplete. The top ten hold approximately 11% of the sample, which has about 180,000 clones, roughly 50% seen once. The starting material was CD8+ T cells sorted from blood, obtained at week 24, from a patient treated with tofacitinib. Receptors originate from a human donor with alopecia areata.

The V call is TRBV5-6, the J call TRBJ2-2; D tentatively reads TRBD1 or TRBD2 (5 bases each). Germline V gives CDR1 SGHDT, CDR2 YYEEEE. V dropped 2 bases and J dropped 3 bases, with 8 bases sitting between them. This CDR3 has 14 residues. The DNA for the CDR3 is TGTGCCAGCAGCTTTAGGGACCACACCGGGGAGCTGTTTTTT. Its translation is CASSFRDHTGELFF.

This chain joins TRBV30 and TRBJ2-1, with 11 nucleotides matching TRBD2. Trimming cost V 2 bases and J 6 bases; bases outside gene matches: 3. The CDR3 consists of 14 residues. Germline assignment: CDR1 GTSNPN and CDR2 SVGIG (reference sequence). The CDR3 DNA reads TGTGCCTGGAGTTTCGGGACTAGCGGCAATGAGCAGTTCTTC. The encoded protein is CAWSFGTSGNEQFF.

A word on this clone: Other DNA sequences within the sample encode an identical CDR3. The chain combines TRBV30 with TRBJ2-7; TRBD2 is a possible D gene (5 bases). The CDR3 length is 12 residues. The V end lost 1 base, the J end lost 2 bases, and 6 bases lay between the germline ends. Germline V lookup: CDR1 GTSNPN, CDR2 SVGIG (reference sequence). The CDR3 DNA reads TGTGCCTGGAGTGGAGGGACCTACGAGCAGTACTTC. Amino acids: CAWSGGTYEQYF.

This clone occurred a few times. At the DNA level, this CDR3 is encoded by other sequences in the same sample as well. The chain is built from TRBV5-6 and TRBJ1-3, with D unresolved. The CDR3 consists of 14 residues. With 0 bases removed from V and 0 bases from J, the gap between germline ends came to 4 bases. Germline-derived CDR1 and CDR2 are SGHDT and YYEEEE. The CDR3 nucleotides are TGTGCCAGCAGCTTGGGGGACTCTGGAAACACCATATATTTT. Amino acid sequence: CASSLGDSGNTIYF.

The V and J genes are TRBV18 and TRBJ1-5, with unresolved D. The CDR3 runs 14 residues. The germline CDR1 and CDR2 sequences are KGHSH and LQKENI. Trimming took off 2 bases at V and 0 bases at J, with 5 bases between the two ends. CDR3 residues: CASSPEASNQPQHF. The CDR3 bases are TGTGCCAGCTCACCAGAGGCTAGCAATCAGCCCCAGCATTTT.

The gene calls are TRBV4-3 and TRBJ1-4, with D possibly TRBD1 on 6 matching bases. The CDR3 runs 15 residues. Trimming stripped 4 bases from V and 5 bases from J, with 14 bases between. The germline V gene has CDR1 LGHNA and CDR2 YSLEER. The CDR3 coding sequence is TGCGCCAGCAGCCCCCTCGGGGACACAAATGAAAAACTGTTTTTT. Its protein product is CASSPLGDTNEKLFF.

Only a few counts were recorded for this clone. This sequence joins TRBV25-1 and TRBJ1-4; D is undetermined. CDR1 MGHDK and CDR2 SYGVNS come from the germline V gene. The length of the CDR3 is 15 residues. V was trimmed by 2 bases and J by 14 bases, leaving 21 bases between them. DNA for the CDR3: TGTGCCAGCAGTGAAGGCGGGAGACCCTCGGATGTTCTGTTTTTT. Protein sequence: CASSEGGRPSDVLFF. Filled out from reference TRBV25-1 and TRBJ1-4, the complete variable domain reads EADIYQTPRYLVIGTGKKITLECSQTMGHDKMYWYQQDPGMELHLIHYSYGVNSTEKGDLSSESTVSRIRTEHFPLTLESARPSHTSQYLCASSEGGRPSDVLFFGSGTQLSVL.

This clone was detected a few times. This chain links TRBV25-1 with TRBJ2-1, with D perhaps matching TRBD2 (5 bases). This CDR3 contains 13 residues. CDR1 MGHDK and CDR2 SYGVNS come from the germline V gene. V gave up 4 bases and J gave up 9 bases, with 13 bases separating them. The CDR3: CASSGTGDLEQFF. The CDR3 DNA follows: TGTGCCAGCAGTGGGACCGGGGATCTTGAGCAGTTCTTC.

Here the CDR3 DNA reads TGTGCCAGCAGCTTTTCTGGTCAGCCCCAGCATTTT. This codes for CASSFSGQPQHF. V usage is TRBV7-9 and J usage is TRBJ1-5; D gene uncertain. Trimming left V 3 bases short and J 6 bases short, with 6 bases between. There are 12 residues in the CDR3. CDR1 is SEHNR and CDR2 is FQNEAQ in the germline V gene (reference sequence).

This chain connects TRBV29-1 to TRBJ2-1; 8 bases are shared with TRBD1. V shed 0 bases, J shed 5 bases, and the junction held 6 bases outside the gene matches. The germline CDR1 and CDR2 sequences are SQVTM and ANQGSEA. The CDR3 totals 15 residues. CDR3 bases: TGCAGCGTTGAAGATGGACAGGGTCAGGACAATGAGCAGTTCTTC. As protein: CSVEDGQGQDNEQFF.

This clone was seen a few times. This rearrangement joins TRBV29-1 to TRBJ2-7; tentatively, D is TRBD1 (5 bases). Trimming removed 6 bases from V and 3 bases from J, with 9 bases in between. The CDR3 is 11 residues long. The germline V gene has CDR1 SQVTM and CDR2 ANQGSEA. The CDR3 is CSVLGDYEQYF. The CDR3 DNA sequence: TGCAGCGTCCTAGGGGACTACGAGCAGTACTTC.

This clone was picked up a small number of times. The J gene is TRBJ2-2, the V gene TRBV6-5; tentative D call: TRBD2 (6 bases). Germline lookup yields CDR1 MNHEY and CDR2 SVGAGI. The V gene lost 2 bases and the J gene lost 7 bases, with 8 bases spanning the gap. This CDR3 region has 13 residues. CDR3 loop: CASSYGGGGELFF. The CDR3 DNA sequence: TGTGCCAGCAGTTACGGGGGAGGCGGGGAGCTGTTTTTT.

This rearrangement joins TRBV7-9 to TRBJ2-1, with D perhaps matching TRBD2 (7 bases). The germline V gene encodes CDR1 SEHNR and CDR2 FQNEAQ (reference sequence). Trimming shortened V by 5 bases and J by 6 bases, and 17 bases separated the two germline ends. This CDR3 contains 15 residues. The CDR3, as DNA: TGTGCCAGCAGCCACGGAGGGGGGGGTGGCAATGAGCAGTTCTTC. It encodes CASSHGGGGGNEQFF.

The CDR3 is CASSPYLGTADSPLHF. The CDR3 DNA follows: TGTGCCAGCAGCCCATACTTGGGGACGGCTGATTCACCCCTCCACTTT. The chain couples TRBV7-2 to TRBJ1-6; tentatively, D is TRBD1 (5 bases). Trimming removed 5 bases from V and 8 bases from J, with 19 bases in between. This CDR3 region has 16 residues. Looked up from germline, CDR1 is SGHTA and CDR2 is FQGNSA.

The genes are TRBV7-9 and TRBJ1-2; a weak D match, TRBD1 (6 bases). From germline, CDR1 is SEHNR and CDR2 FQNEAQ (reference sequence). The CDR3 runs 15 residues. Trimming pared 5 bases from V and 0 bases from J, leaving 13 bases between. CDR3 nucleotide sequence: TGTGCCAGCAGCCCCTCGACAGGTCCTAACTATGGCTACACCTTC. It encodes CASSPSTGPNYGYTF.

The CDR3 DNA sequence: TGTGCCAGCAGCGTTGCGGGACAGGGTTTCGCACCCCTCCACTTT. Amino acids: CASSVAGQGFAPLHF. This chain links TRBV5-6 with TRBJ1-6, with 9 bases matching TRBD1. Trimming took 4 bases from V and 11 from J; bases not matched to a gene: 10. Germline values: CDR1 SGHDT, CDR2 YYEEEE. The CDR3 has 15 residues.

This clone was observed a handful of times. The chain links TRBV6-1 to TRBJ1-4, with D possibly being TRBD1 (5 bases). The CDR3 is 15 residues long. Trimming left V 5 bases short and J 5 bases short, with 15 bases between. The germline CDR1 and CDR2 sequences are MNHNS and SASEGT. The CDR3 DNA is TGTGCCAGCAGTCCACCGGACAAAACGAATGAAAAACTGTTTTTT. This translates into CASSPPDKTNEKLFF.

The sample holds a few counts of this clone. This chain uses TRBV29-1 with TRBJ2-7; a possible D gene is TRBD2 (6 bases). Per the germline V gene, CDR1 is SQVTM and CDR2 is ANQGSEA. Trimming took off 4 bases at V and 0 bases at J, with 10 bases between the two ends. The CDR3 runs 13 residues. This chain's CDR3 is CSVVRGTSYEQYF. The DNA of the CDR3 is TGCAGCGTTGTGCGCGGGACCTCCTACGAGCAGTACTTC.